The clone carrying this TCR beta chain was observed a handful of times. Its target is not known. This sample was included in a study of T cells after yellow fever vaccination. Overall study: Libraries from low-cell-number fractions were prepared with the SMART-Seq v4 Ultra Low Input RNA kit.

Whole-study results and caveats: Shared CD4/CD8 clonotypes were a small share, likely from convergent recombination. Reappearance after the booster was seen for most primary-vaccination clones, at about 95% CD4 and around 90% CD8.

This CDR3 has 14 residues. Trimming stripped 6 bases from V and 6 bases from J, with 18 bases between. Germline CDR1 reads MRHNA; CDR2 reads SNTAGT. Template switching with 5'RACE generated the TCR cDNA and added a universal primer site and UMIs. One entry per CDR3 protein results from TCRdb running MiXCR on the 5' RACE reads. The sample carries about 340,000 distinct CDR3 sequences, 3.5% to 4.5% recorded once. The input for sequencing was PBMCs, taken 5 days after the yellow fever booster vaccination. The receptor was isolated from a man between 18 and 35 years old who received the YFV17D yellow fever vaccine. The V and J genes are TRBV6-4 and TRBJ2-7; D gene unclear. CDR3 region: CASRIDMAVGEQYF. As DNA, the CDR3 is TGTGCCAGCAGGATCGACATGGCGGTGGGCGAGCAGTACTTC.